This TCR beta chain was documented in a study of blood T cell repertoires in COVID-19. As originally analysed: Amplification from reference gene primers served as the basis for estimated nucleated cell counts. Clones were sequenced by immunoSEQ multiplex PCR, and TCRdb holds only the in-frame ones, with some missing. The V and J calls and clone size are taken from that table; D and trimming were inferred from the DNA. The table lists around 150,000 clones, over 80% of them singletons. CDR1 MDHEN and CDR2 SYDVKM come from the germline V gene. The CDR3 consists of 14 residues. V was clipped by 6 bases and J by 3 bases; unmatched bases: 3.

Input material: peripheral blood. The sequence derives from a woman between 45 and 65 years old with acute or convalescent COVID-19. This chain uses TRBV28 with TRBJ1-5; 9 bases map to TRBD1. The CDR3 nucleotides are TGTGCCAGCAGCCGGACAGGGGTCAATCAGCCCCAGCATTTT. This gives the protein CASSRTGVNQPQHF.